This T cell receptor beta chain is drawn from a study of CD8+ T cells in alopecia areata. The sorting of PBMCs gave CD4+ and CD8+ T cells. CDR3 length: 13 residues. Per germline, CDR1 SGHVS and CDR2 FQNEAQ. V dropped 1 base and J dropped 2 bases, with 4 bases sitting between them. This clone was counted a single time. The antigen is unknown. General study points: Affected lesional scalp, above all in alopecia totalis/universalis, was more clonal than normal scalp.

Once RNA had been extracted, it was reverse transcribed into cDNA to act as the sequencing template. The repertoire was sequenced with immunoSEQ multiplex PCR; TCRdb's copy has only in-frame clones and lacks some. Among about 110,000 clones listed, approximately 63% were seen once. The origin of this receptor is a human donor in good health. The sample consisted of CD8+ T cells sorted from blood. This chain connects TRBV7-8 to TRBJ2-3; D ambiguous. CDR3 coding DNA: TGTGCCAGCAGCTTAGGAGTCACAGATACGCAGTATTTT. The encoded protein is CASSLGVTDTQYF.